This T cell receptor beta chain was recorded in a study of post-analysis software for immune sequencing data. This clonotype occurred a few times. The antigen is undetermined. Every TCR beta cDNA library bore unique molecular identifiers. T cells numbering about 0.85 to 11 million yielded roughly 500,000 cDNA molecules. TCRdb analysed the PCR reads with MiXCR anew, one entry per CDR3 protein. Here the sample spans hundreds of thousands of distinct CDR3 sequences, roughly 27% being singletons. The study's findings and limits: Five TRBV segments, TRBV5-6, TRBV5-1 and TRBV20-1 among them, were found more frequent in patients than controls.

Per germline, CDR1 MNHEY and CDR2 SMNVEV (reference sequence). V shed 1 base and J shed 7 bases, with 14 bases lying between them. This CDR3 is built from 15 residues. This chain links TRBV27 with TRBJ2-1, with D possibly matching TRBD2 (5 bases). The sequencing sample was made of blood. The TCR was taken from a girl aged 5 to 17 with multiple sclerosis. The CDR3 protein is CASSLLATTGNEQFF. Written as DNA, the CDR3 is TGTGCCAGCAGTTTATTGGCCACTACGGGAAATGAGCAGTTCTTC.